This T cell receptor (beta chain) was obtained from a study of control samples from healthy donors and cancer patients. Measured with immunoSEQ multiplex PCR; TCRdb has only the in-frame clones, and not every one. The table lists approximately 60,000 clones, roughly 85% of them singletons, with roughly 5.5% in the top ten. Germline CDR1 reads SGHNT; CDR2 reads YYREEE (reference sequence). Trimming stripped 1 base from V and 5 bases from J, with 9 bases between. The CDR3 contains 14 residues. This TCR was recovered from a man aged 35 to 55 in good health. The chain recombines TRBV5-4 with TRBJ1-4, with D unresolved. Sequencing was performed on blood. The DNA for the CDR3 is TGTGCCAGCAGCTTGATCCAGGCAAATGAAAAACTGTTTTTT. Its translation: CASSLIQANEKLFF.